This TCR beta chain stems from a study of OX40 agonist ivuxolimab in advanced cancers. Whole-study context: There were three patients with partial responses, one having hepatocellular carcinoma and two cutaneous melanoma.

Concerning this clone itself: Its antigen is not known.

This table comes from immunoSEQ multiplex PCR, and its TCRdb copy is limited to in-frame clones, with some not included. The sample has over 65,000 clones, approximately 86% seen once. Trimming pared 6 bases from V and 4 bases from J, leaving 28 bases between. The CDR3 is 19 residues long. Germline-derived CDR1 and CDR2 are MNHEY and SMNVEV (reference sequence). Findings and limits, study-wide: Dose levels from 0.1 to 3.0 mg/kg saw CD4+ and CD8+ blood T cells expand clonally by week 6.

This specimen was CD4+ or CD8+ T cells sorted from blood, taken in a trial of the OX40 agonist ivuxolimab. This clonotype was sampled from an adult with an advanced solid tumor such as melanoma, head and neck, liver or kidney cancer. The chain recombines TRBV27 with TRBJ1-3; TRBD1 is a possible D gene (5 bases). The CDR3 DNA reads as TGTGCCAGCAGGGACCTCCGAGGTACCGGGACCCTTGGAGGAAACACCATATATTTT. Encoded protein: CASRDLRGTGTLGGNTIYF.